This T cell receptor (beta chain) stems from a study of cytomegalovirus exposure and HLA in healthy donors. Sequenced by immunoSEQ multiplex PCR; TCRdb stores in-frame clones only, minus some. The sample lists over 150,000 clones; approximately 86% were seen once. V lost 5 bases and J 4 bases, leaving 12 bases between the germline ends. The CDR3 totals 14 residues. CDR1 and CDR2 from the germline V gene are SNHLY and FYNNEI. The J gene is TRBJ1-3, the V gene TRBV2; D may be TRBD1 (5 bases). The receptor comes from a man between 18 and 35 years old in good health and CMV-seropositive. The sample comprised PBMCs. Here the CDR3 reads CASSFQGWGNTIYF. The DNA for the CDR3 is TGTGCCAGCAGTTTCCAGGGATGGGGAAACACCATATATTTT.